These 13 T cell receptor beta chains came from one sample sequenced in a study of T-cell reconstitution after alpha-beta-depleted transplantation in children. Library preparation (for TCRbeta) was performed with unique molecular identifiers. TCRdb reanalysed the PCR reads using MiXCR and keeps one entry per CDR3 protein. Of 670,000 or so distinct CDR3 sequences listed, around 12% were seen once; the top ten hold about 0.77%. The material sequenced was PBMCs, taken before TCRalphabeta/CD19-depleted stem cell transplant. The receptors stem from a girl aged 2-10 years with congenital amegakaryocytic thrombocytopenia, due to receive a stem cell transplant.

V and J are TRBV12-3 or TRBV12-4 and TRBJ1-5; possible D gene TRBD1, 5 bases. This CDR3 is built from 14 residues. Between the trimmed V and J ends, which lost 6 bases and 4 bases, there was a span of 13 bases. DNA for the CDR3: TGTGCCAGCAGCAATCAGGGTGGGAATCAGCCCCAGCATTTT. Protein: CASSNQGGNQPQHF.

This rearrangement joins TRBV20-1 to TRBJ2-1; a possible D gene is TRBD2 (5 bases). The length of the CDR3 is 16 residues. V lost 6 bases to trimming and J lost 0 bases, with 18 bases between them. Germline V lookup: CDR1 DFQATT, CDR2 SNEGSKA (reference sequence). In DNA, the CDR3 is TGCAGTGCGGAAACTAGTGGAGGAAGCTCCTACAATGAGCAGTTCTTC. Its translation: CSAETSGGSSYNEQFF.

To note about this clonotype: In this CDR3 the conserved last residue, phenylalanine or tryptophan, is missing, so a read error is likely. V gene TRBV5-1 combines with J gene TRBJ2-1; 9 nucleotides agree with TRBD1. After removal of 5 bases from V and 4 bases from J, the junction contained 7 bases not matched to a gene. Germline V gives CDR1 SGHRS, CDR2 YFSETQ. CDR3 length: 15 amino acids. Here the CDR3 DNA reads TGCGCCAGCAGGTCCGGGACAGGGCGGTACAATGAGCAGTTCTAC. This gives the protein CASRSGTGRYNEQFY.

The chain recombines TRBV30 with TRBJ1-1; TRBD1 aligns across 11 bases. The CDR3 length is 17 residues. The germline V gene has CDR1 GTSNPN and CDR2 SVGIG (reference sequence). The V and J ends lost 1 base and 1 base, in that order; junction bases with no gene match: 8. CDR3 loop: CAWSGWGQGGSNTEAFF. The CDR3 coding sequence is TGTGCCTGGAGTGGGTGGGGACAGGGGGGGTCGAACACTGAAGCTTTCTTT.

The gene calls are TRBV2 and TRBJ2-1, with D possibly matching TRBD2 (6 bases). The CDR3 length is 17 residues. V was trimmed by 0 bases and J by 7 bases, leaving 19 bases between them. Germline lookup yields CDR1 SNHLY and CDR2 FYNNEI. The CDR3 nucleotides read TGTGCCAGCAGTGAAGCGCTTCGGTTGGGCGGGATAAATGAGCAGTTCTTC. Residues: CASSEALRLGGINEQFF. Full variable domain (rest looked up from reference TRBV2 and TRBJ2-1): EPEVTQTPSHQVTQMGQEVILRCVPISNHLYFYWYRQILGQKVEFLVSFYNNEISEKSEIFDDQFSVERPDGSNFTLKIRSTKLEDSAMYFCASSEALRLGGINEQFFGPGTRLTVL.

V gene TRBV27 combines with J gene TRBJ2-7, with TRBD2 matching over 10 bases. V lost 7 bases to trimming and J lost 2 bases; unmatched junction nucleotides: 8. CDR1 MNHEY and CDR2 SMNVEV come from the germline V gene (reference sequence). The CDR3 has 15 amino acids. The chain's CDR3 is CASIFRTSGTYEQYF. The CDR3, as DNA: TGTGCCAGCATTTTCCGGACTAGCGGCACCTACGAGCAGTACTTC.

This clonotype was seen repeatedly, ten times or more. The chain couples TRBV4-1 to TRBJ2-1; TRBD1 agrees at 9 bases. CDR3 length equals 15 residues. Germline V lookup: CDR1 MGHRA, CDR2 YSYEKL. V was pared by 6 bases and J by 4 bases, with 7 bases of the junction left unmatched. CDR3 DNA sequence: TGCGCCAGCAGTCTCACCGGGACAGGGTACAATGAGCAGTTCTTC. Amino acid sequence: CASSLTGTGYNEQFF.

This clonotype was counted only a few times. The rearrangement joins TRBV11-2 to TRBJ2-5; the D gene is possibly TRBD2 (6 bases). The CDR3 loop spans 15 amino acids. Looked up from germline, CDR1 is SGHAT and CDR2 is FQNNGV. The V end lost 3 bases, the J end lost 1 base, and 12 bases lay between the germline ends. CDR3 coding DNA: TGTGCCAGCAGCTTTCCGACTAGGGTCCAAGAGACCCAGTACTTC. Protein product: CASSFPTRVQETQYF. The whole variable domain, remainder taken from reference TRBV11-2 and TRBJ2-5, is EAGVAQSPRYKIIEKRQSVAFWCNPISGHATLYWYQQILGQGPKLLIQFQNNGVVDDSQLPKDRFSAERLKGVDSTLKIQPAKLEDSAVYLCASSFPTRVQETQYFGPGTRLLVL.

The chain combines TRBV4-1 with TRBJ2-6; tentative D call: TRBD2 (6 bases). V was trimmed by 3 bases and J by 3 bases, leaving 15 bases between them. This CDR3 region has 17 residues. From germline, CDR1 is MGHRA and CDR2 YSYEKL. Here the CDR3 DNA reads TGCGCCAGCAGCCAGCAATGGGGGGTACTTGGGGCCAACGTCCTGACTTTC. This encodes CASSQQWGVLGANVLTF.

This clonotype was seen only a few times. The gene calls are TRBV4-1 and TRBJ1-6; TRBD1 matches 7 bases. CDR1 is MGHRA and CDR2 is YSYEKL in the germline V gene. The CDR3 extends over 17 amino acids. Trimming took 0 bases from V and 0 from J; bases not matched to a gene: 2. This CDR3 is CASSQDGDSSYNSPLHF. For the CDR3, the DNA is TGCGCCAGCAGCCAAGATGGGGACAGCTCCTATAATTCACCCCTCCACTTT.

In its sample, this clonotype was seen many times. This chain connects TRBV12-3 or TRBV12-4 to TRBJ2-3, with 7 bases lining up with TRBD1. This CDR3 is built from 15 residues. The ends lost 6 bases at V and 0 bases at J; junction bases unmatched: 6. In DNA, the CDR3 is TGTGCCAGCAGCCCAGGGGGAGCTAGCACAGATACGCAGTATTTT. This codes for CASSPGGASTDTQYF.

This chain joins TRBV5-1 and TRBJ1-2, with D perhaps TRBD1 (5 bases). V was pared by 0 bases and J by 7 bases, with 13 bases between. This CDR3 region has 14 residues. CDR1 is SGHRS and CDR2 is YFSETQ in the germline V gene. The CDR3 coding sequence is TGCGCCAGCAGCTTGGTTCCAGGGCCGGCTGGCTACACCTTC. Its protein is CASSLVPGPAGYTF. The full variable domain, completed using reference TRBV5-1 and TRBJ1-2, is KAGVTQTPRYLIKTRGQQVTLSCSPISGHRSVSWYQQTPGQGLQFLFEYFSETQRNKGNFPGRFSGRQFSNSRSEMNVSTLELGDSALYLCASSLVPGPAGYTFGSGTRLTVV.

This rearrangement joins TRBV27 to TRBJ1-5; maybe TRBD1 (5 bases). Germline CDR1 MNHEY, CDR2 SMNVEV (reference sequence). The length of the CDR3 is 17 residues. V shed 4 bases and J shed 0 bases, with 16 bases lying between them. The CDR3 sequence is CASSSGDSLYSNQPQHF. The CDR3 bases are TGTGCCAGCAGTTCGGGGGACTCACTTTATAGCAATCAGCCCCAGCATTTT.